This T cell receptor beta chain is from a study of vaccination and CD4 T cells after COVID-19. Described treatment: approximately nine-day PBMC culture with coronavirus spike peptide pools or control peptides (ViraFEST assay). IL-2 at around 9.4 IU/ml and peptide pools at around 10 ug/ml were added to PBMCs cultured at 1.5 million to 2 million per well. Cultured CD4+ T-cell DNA underwent Oncomine TCR Beta short-read sequencing. TCRdb recomputed calls from the PCR reads with MiXCR, one row per CDR3 protein. There are roughly 16,000 distinct CDR3 sequences in the sample; approximately 84% occur only once, and 9.6% lies in the top ten. Concerning this clonotype itself: Antigen: not known.

Study-level results: Within the convalescent patients, a median about 90% of the SARS-CoV-2-reactive clones were ones that appeared only post-vaccination.

Germline V gene data show CDR1 as DFQATT and CDR2 as SNEGSKA (reference sequence). The CDR3 is 15 amino acids. Deletions cut 2 bases from V and 3 bases from J, with 13 bases between. The chain uses TRBV20-1 and TRBJ1-4; weak D call: TRBD1 (5 bases). The TCR sequence derives from a human donor who received a COVID-19 vaccine. The specimen comprised CD4+ T cells from blood, cultured in vitro, sampled after SARS-CoV-2 vaccination. DNA for the CDR3: TGCAGTGCTAGATCGGGGGGTTCGGCTAATGAAAAACTGTTTTTT. Amino acid sequence: CSARSGGSANEKLFF.